This T cell receptor beta chain was captured by sequencing in a study of post-analysis software for immune sequencing data. Study-level background: Patients had relapsing-remitting, secondary progressive or progressive-relapsing multiple sclerosis; some lacked subtype. Overall study findings and caveats: When patients were compared with controls, about 5 TRBV segments were more frequent, TRBV5-6, TRBV5-1 and TRBV20-1 among them. Strong co-clustering by F measure linked samples that shared a preparation batch.

Unique molecular identifiers had been added to the TCR beta cDNA libraries. TCRdb called the PCR reads again in MiXCR, with one record for every CDR3 protein. The table records roughly 730,000 distinct CDR3 sequences, about 27% of them present only once. CDR1 is WSHSY, CDR2 SAAADI, per germline. The CDR3 covers 15 residues. Germline trimming cut 6 bases from V and 3 bases from J; bases unmatched to any gene: 5. Points on this clonotype: As yet, its antigen is unknown.

The genes are TRBV10-2 and TRBJ2-1; the match to TRBD1 covers 10 bases. This receptor was taken from a girl under 18 with multiple sclerosis. Sequences were obtained from blood. CDR3 sequence: CASSRGTGDYNEQFF. As DNA, the CDR3 is TGCGCCAGCAGCCGTGGGACAGGGGACTACAATGAGCAGTTCTTC.